The rows below give T cell receptor beta chains drawn from one sample of a study of a mutant IDH1 vaccine in newly diagnosed glioma. Using immunoSEQ multiplex PCR, the repertoire was profiled, and TCRdb retains in-frame clones only, with some absent. The table records about 23,000 clones, approximately 91% of them present only once. The sample here was PBMCs, taken from a glioma patient treated with radiotherapy, temozolomide or both. The origin of the receptors is a man in his thirties or forties with glioma. Both conserved end residues are part of each CDR3. The D gene is left open where the match is weak. Only some rows state a clone size, as once, few, many or a class for expanded clones.

TRBV7-6	TRBJ2-3	-	-	CAVGRGNSTDTQYF	TGTGCCGTGGGGAGGGGGAACAGCACAGATACGCAGTATTTT
TRBV6-6	TRBJ2-1	-	-	CASSSQGLGNEQFF	TGTGCCAGCAGTTCTCAGGGGTTGGGCAATGAGCAGTTCTTC
TRBV2	TRBJ2-1	-	-	CASTLGDEQFF	TGTGCCAGCACCTTAGGGGATGAGCAGTTCTTC
TRBV6-1	TRBJ2-7	-	-	CASSEVLLYEQYF	TGTGCCAGCAGTGAAGTGTTGCTTTACGAGCAGTACTTC
TRBV7-9	TRBJ2-7	-	-	CASSLAGGTYEQYF	TGTGCCAGCAGCTTAGCGGGCGGAACCTACGAGCAGTACTTC
TRBV6-1	TRBJ1-6	-	-	CASSEISLIGSPLHF	TGTGCCAGCAGTGAAATTTCTCTTATAGGGTCACCCCTCCACTTT
TRBV30	TRBJ2-5	-	TRBD2	CAWSREASGDQETQYF	TGTGCCTGGAGTAGAGAGGCTAGCGGGGATCAAGAGACCCAGTACTTC
TRBV5-4	TRBJ2-7	-	TRBD2	CASSATSVSYEQYF	TGTGCCAGCAGCGCTACTAGCGTCTCCTACGAGCAGTACTTC
TRBV11-2	TRBJ1-1	-	-	CASSLSGVEAFF	TGTGCCAGCAGCTTATCGGGGGTGGAAGCTTTCTTT
TRBV18	TRBJ2-7	-	TRBD1	CASSPTGVPSYEQYF	TGTGCCAGCTCACCAACAGGGGTGCCCTCCTACGAGCAGTACTTC
TRBV29-1	TRBJ2-3	-	-	CSVAPGDTQYF	TGCAGCGTTGCCCCAGGAGATACGCAGTATTTT
TRBV10-3	TRBJ1-2	-	-	CAISELLSGYTF	TGTGCCATCAGTGAACTGCTTTCTGGCTACACCTTC
TRBV5-6	TRBJ2-7	-	TRBD1	CASSIGTGAGQYF	TGTGCCAGCAGCATTGGGACAGGGGCAGGGCAGTACTTC
TRBV5-4	TRBJ2-7	-	-	CASSSGRLRQEQYF	TGTGCCAGCAGCTCCGGCAGACTCCGACAAGAGCAGTACTTC
TRBV5-6	TRBJ2-5	-	TRBD2	CASSFGTSGIETQYF	TGTGCCAGCAGCTTCGGGACTAGCGGGATTGAGACCCAGTACTTC
TRBV5-5	TRBJ1-2	once	-	CASSPDLNYGYTF	TGTGCCAGCAGCCCGGACTTAAACTATGGCTACACCTTC
TRBV27	TRBJ1-5	-	-	CASSLRGTDQPQHF	TGTGCCAGCAGTTTAAGGGGAACCGATCAGCCCCAGCATTTT